These T cell receptor beta chains were read from a single sample in a study of blood T cell repertoires in COVID-19. The repertoire was sequenced with immunoSEQ multiplex PCR; TCRdb's copy has only in-frame clones and lacks some. The sample records around 200,000 clones, approximately 90% being singletons. Material for sequencing was peripheral blood. The source is a woman aged 18-29 years who had recovered from COVID-19. Both conserved end residues are part of each CDR3. Each record gives: CDR3 length, D gene, V gene, clone size, J gene, CDR3 protein, CDR3 DNA. The D gene is left open where the match is weak. Part of the rows lack a size; the others show once, few, many or a class for expanded clones.

>14|TRBD1|TRBV19|NA|TRBJ1-2
CASTTDRGLLGYTF
TGTGCCAGTACCACGGACAGGGGCCTACTTGGCTACACCTTC
>14|TRBD2|TRBV19|NA|TRBJ2-1
CASSVSGGKNEQFF
TGTGCCAGTAGTGTAAGCGGGGGGAAGAATGAGCAGTTCTTC
>15|NA|TRBV21-1|NA|TRBJ2-3
CASDKTGGAGDTQYF
TGTGCCAGCGACAAGACAGGGGGCGCGGGAGATACGCAGTATTTT
>15|NA|TRBV3-1/TRBV3-2|NA|TRBJ2-1
CASSQDRVTYNEQFF
TGTGCCAGCAGCCAAGACAGGGTAACCTACAATGAGCAGTTCTTC
>16|TRBD2|TRBV2|NA|TRBJ2-1
CASSATSGSSDNEQFF
TGTGCCAGCAGCGCGACTAGCGGGAGTTCTGACAATGAGCAGTTCTTC
>15|NA|TRBV4-3|NA|TRBJ1-5
CASSQEDSRNQPQHF
TGCGCCAGCAGCCAAGAGGACAGCCGCAATCAGCCCCAGCATTTT
>15|NA|TRBV5-1|NA|TRBJ2-3
CASSLDPVFTDTQYF
TGCGCCAGCAGCTTGGACCCAGTATTCACAGATACGCAGTATTTT
>15|NA|TRBV27|NA|TRBJ2-5
CASSLYGSAEPAQYF
TGTGCCAGCAGTTTATACGGCTCTGCGGAGCCGGCCCAGTACTTC
>13|NA|TRBV7-2|few|TRBJ1-1
CASSLGTVTEAFF
TGTGCCAGCAGCTTAGGTACAGTGACTGAAGCTTTCTTT
>13|NA|TRBV29-1|NA|TRBJ1-1
CSVEEGQYTEAFF
TGCAGCGTTGAAGAAGGACAGTACACTGAAGCTTTCTTT
>12|NA|TRBV30|NA|TRBJ1-3
CAWSALVDTIYF
TGTGCCTGGAGCGCCTTAGTAGACACCATATATTTT
>13|NA|TRBV12-5|NA|TRBJ1-1
CASGLHGGTEAFF
TGTGCTAGTGGTTTGCACGGGGGGACTGAAGCTTTCTTT
>14|TRBD1|TRBV5-6|NA|TRBJ1-1
CASSFGTGRVEAFF
TGTGCCAGCAGCTTCGGGACAGGGAGGGTTGAAGCTTTCTTT
>13|NA|TRBV3-1/TRBV3-2|NA|TRBJ2-3
CASQVSGTDTQYF
TGTGCCAGTCAGGTTAGTGGTACAGATACGCAGTATTTT
>14|NA|TRBV9|NA|TRBJ1-1
CASSVDSDSTEAFF
TGTGCCAGCAGCGTAGACTCTGACAGTACTGAAGCTTTCTTT
>14|NA|TRBV6-2/TRBV6-3|NA|TRBJ1-2
CASSYDRYNYGYTF
TGTGCCAGCAGTTACGACAGATATAACTATGGCTACACCTTC
>13|NA|TRBV18|NA|TRBJ2-1
CASSRLSLYEQFF
TGTGCCAGCTCACGCCTTTCACTGTATGAGCAGTTCTTC
>13|NA|TRBV27|NA|TRBJ2-3
CASSPTSTDTQYF
TGTGCCAGCAGTCCTACTAGCACAGATACGCAGTATTTT
>15|NA|TRBV7-6|NA|TRBJ1-5
CASRLGTNSNQPQHF
TGTGCCAGCAGATTAGGGACAAATAGCAATCAGCCCCAGCATTTT
>19|TRBD1|TRBV28|NA|TRBJ2-1
CASSFLGQAPTSSYNEQFF
TGTGCCAGCAGTTTTTTAGGACAGGCGCCGACGAGCTCCTACAATGAGCAGTTCTTC
>11|NA|TRBV19|NA|TRBJ1-2
CATTEGYGYTF
TGTGCCACCACGGAGGGCTATGGCTACACCTTC
>15|NA|TRBV9|NA|TRBJ2-7
CASSPPGLTDYEQYF
TGTGCCAGCTCCCCTCCGGGACTCACAGACTACGAGCAGTACTTC
>14|NA|TRBV5-1|NA|TRBJ2-7
CASSLVSEGYEQYF
TGCGCCAGCAGCTTGGTTAGTGAGGGCTACGAGCAGTACTTC
>18|TRBD1|TRBV4-2|few|TRBJ1-4
CASSQDPLGGTGGEKLFF
TGTGCCAGCAGCCAAGATCCCCTCGGGGGGACAGGGGGAGAAAAACTGTTTTTT
>13|NA|TRBV19|NA|TRBJ2-7
CASSGASSYEQYF
TGTGCCAGTAGTGGGGCGTCTTCCTACGAGCAGTACTTC
>16|NA|TRBV5-6|NA|TRBJ2-5
CASSSDVGQTRETQYF
TGTGCCAGCAGCTCCGACGTTGGACAGACCCGGGAGACCCAGTACTTC
>14|NA|TRBV13|NA|TRBJ1-6
CASSSGQGKSPLHF
TGTGCCAGCAGCTCAGGTCAGGGAAAATCACCCCTCCACTTT
>15|TRBD1|TRBV4-3|NA|TRBJ1-1
CASSYAGQGDTEAFF
TGCGCCAGCAGCTACGCGGGACAGGGGGACACTGAAGCTTTCTTT
>15|TRBD2|TRBV11-2|NA|TRBJ2-1
CASSLGLAGLNEQFF
TGTGCCAGCAGCCTCGGACTAGCGGGCCTCAATGAGCAGTTCTTC
>15|NA|TRBV10-2|NA|TRBJ2-3
CASSGKGSSTDTQYF
TGCGCCAGCAGTGGTAAGGGGTCAAGCACAGATACGCAGTATTTT
>17|NA|TRBV29-1|NA|TRBJ2-6
CSVDTQGEDPGANVLTF
TGCAGCGTTGATACCCAGGGGGAGGATCCTGGGGCCAACGTCCTGACTTTC
>16|TRBD1|TRBV4-1|few|TRBJ2-7
CASSPLLAGGAYEQYF
TGCGCCAGCAGCCCCCTCTTGGCAGGGGGTGCCTACGAGCAGTACTTC
>14|NA|TRBV4-1|once|TRBJ1-4
CASSRQVSSEKLFF
TGCGCCAGCAGCCGACAGGTCTCCAGTGAAAAACTGTTTTTT
>16|NA|TRBV27|few|TRBJ2-7
CASNVRGGEHSYEQYF
TGTGCCAGCAATGTAAGGGGCGGGGAGCACTCCTACGAGCAGTACTTC
>14|NA|TRBV11-2|once|TRBJ2-5
CASSSPGKLETQYF
TGTGCCAGCAGCTCGCCGGGAAAGTTGGAGACCCAGTACTTC